These 22 T cell receptor beta chains originate from one sample sequenced in a study of T-cell reconstitution after alpha-beta-depleted transplantation in children. This sample's TCRbeta library carried unique molecular identifier barcodes. TCRdb called the PCR reads again in MiXCR, with one record for every CDR3 protein. The sample lists 280,000 or so distinct CDR3 sequences, 11% occurring once. The sequencing used peripheral blood, collected 180 days after TCRalphabeta/CD19-depleted stem cell transplant. The receptor set was obtained from a male patient aged 2-15 years who had a stem cell transplant for chronic granulomatous disease, so the T cells may come from the graft donor.

In its sample, this clonotype was seen many times. The chain couples TRBV20-1 to TRBJ1-4; 7 bases fit TRBD1. Germline values: CDR1 DFQATT, CDR2 SNEGSKA (reference sequence). The CDR3 spans 13 residues. V was pared by 5 bases and J by 4 bases, with 4 bases of the junction left unmatched. CDR3 sequence (DNA): TGCAGTGCTTCGGGACAGAGTAATGAAAAACTGTTTTTT. Protein sequence: CSASGQSNEKLFF.

This clonotype was recorded many times. V and J are TRBV27 and TRBJ2-7, with TRBD2 matching 8 bases. Unmatched junction bases numbered 10, after V lost 6 bases and J lost 6 bases. Germline V gives CDR1 MNHEY, CDR2 SMNVEV (reference sequence). The CDR3 has 14 residues. In nucleotides, the CDR3 is TGTGCCAGCAGGCGGGAGGCCCTTCGAACCGAGCAGTACTTC. Its translation: CASRREALRTEQYF.

This clonotype was detected ten times or more. The chain employs TRBV20-1 and TRBJ2-7, with D unresolved. Germline CDR1 is DFQATT and CDR2 is SNEGSKA (reference sequence). The CDR3 is 14 residues long. V lost 1 base, J lost 5 bases, and 15 bases lay in between. The CDR3 DNA reads as TGCAGTGCTAGAGCTGGAAAACACATTAACGAGCAGTACTTC. It codes for CSARAGKHINEQYF.

The table lists this clonotype with many counts. This chain links TRBV28 with TRBJ2-3; D is unclear. Germline V gene sequence: CDR1 MDHEN, CDR2 SYDVKM. V was clipped by 7 bases and J by 2 bases, with 16 bases between them. The CDR3 spans 15 residues. This chain's CDR3 is CASTRLTDFTDTQYF. The CDR3 DNA reads TGTGCCAGCACCCGTCTCACGGATTTCACAGATACGCAGTATTTT.

This clonotype came up many times. The V and J genes are TRBV9 and TRBJ2-1, with 7 nucleotides matching TRBD2. CDR1 SGDLS and CDR2 YYNGEE come from the germline V gene. V was clipped by 0 bases and J by 6 bases; unmatched bases: 9. The CDR3 covers 16 residues. In nucleotides, the CDR3 is TGTGCCAGCAGCGTAGGTTTAGGAGCGGGACTCAATGAGCAGTTCTTC. It encodes CASSVGLGAGLNEQFF.

This clonotype was counted a single time. This may be a read error: a much more frequent sequence differs by one nucleotide. This chain uses TRBV5-6 with TRBJ2-3; perhaps TRBD2 as D (7 bases). This CDR3 is built from 14 residues. V was cut by 6 bases and J by 2 bases, with 13 bases left in between. Germline V CDR1 and CDR2: SGHDT, YYEEEE. This CDR3 reads CASTRGASTDTQYF. CDR3 DNA: TGTGCCAGCACACGGGGGGCATCCACAGATACGCAGTATTTT.

This clonotype was counted at least ten times. The chain is built from TRBV5-1 and TRBJ2-7; D gene ambiguous. Germline V gene sequence: CDR1 SGHRS, CDR2 YFSETQ. V lost 4 bases and J lost 4, with 12 bases in between. The CDR3 covers 13 residues. The CDR3 nucleotides read TGCGCCAGCAGCCCCCGGATCGGTTACGAGCAGTACTTC. This sequence encodes CASSPRIGYEQYF.

This clonotype was detected many times. This chain links TRBV7-2 with TRBJ2-7, with D possibly being TRBD2 (6 bases). Trimming took 5 bases from V and 3 from J, leaving 20 bases between them. This CDR3 spans 16 amino acids. The germline CDR1 and CDR2 sequences are SGHTA and FQGNSA. In DNA, the CDR3 is TGTGCCAGCAGCGCAAAAGGGGCCACCGGGGGCTACGAGCAGTACTTC. This gives the protein CASSAKGATGGYEQYF. Using reference TRBV7-2 and TRBJ2-7 for the parts outside the CDR3, the full variable domain is GAGVSQSPSNKVTEKGKDVELRCDPISGHTALYWYRQSLGQGLEFLIYFQGNSAPDKSGLPSDRFSAERTGGSVSTLTIQRTQQEDSAVYLCASSAKGATGGYEQYFGPGTRLTVT.

This clonotype was seen at least ten times. V gene TRBV7-6 combines with J gene TRBJ2-1, with 9 bases lining up with TRBD2. J was trimmed by 3 bases and V by 5 bases; bases with no gene match: 8. CDR1 and CDR2 (germline): SGHVS, FNYEAQ. This CDR3 spans 16 amino acids. CDR3: CASSRTGTSYYNEQFF. DNA of the CDR3: TGTGCCAGCAGCCGTACCGGGACTAGCTACTACAATGAGCAGTTCTTC.

At least ten counts were recorded for this clonotype. This chain joins TRBV20-1 and TRBJ2-1; the D gene is possibly TRBD2 (6 bases). The V and J ends lost 2 bases and 6 bases respectively, with 14 bases between them. Germline loops: CDR1 DFQATT, CDR2 SNEGSKA (reference sequence). The CDR3 contains 14 residues. Written as DNA, the CDR3 is TGCAGTGCTAGATGGAGGGGCCTGCGCAATGAGCAGTTCTTC. Protein: CSARWRGLRNEQFF.

This clonotype was seen many times. This rearrangement joins TRBV28 to TRBJ2-1, with 7 bases fitting TRBD2. This CDR3 spans 16 amino acids. V gave up 11 bases and J gave up 5 bases; unmatched junction bases: 18. Germline CDR1 MDHEN, CDR2 SYDVKM. The CDR3 sequence is CAVRLLAGRRDNEQFF. In DNA, the CDR3 is TGTGCCGTAAGGCTCTTAGCGGGCAGACGGGACAATGAGCAGTTCTTC.

On this clonotype: One end of the junction does not line up with germline, which may come from a read error. The chain links TRBV19 to TRBJ1-5; D is uncertain. The length of the CDR3 is 13 residues. Per the germline V gene, CDR1 is LNHDA and CDR2 is SQIVND (reference sequence). In nucleotides, the CDR3 is TGTGCCAGTAGCTTCTATATCAATCAGCCTCAGCATTTT. It translates to CASSFYINQPQHF.

This clonotype showed up many times. The chain links TRBV20-1 to TRBJ2-3; D unclear. From germline, CDR1 is DFQATT and CDR2 SNEGSKA (reference sequence). Trimming removed 6 bases from V and 2 bases from J, with 6 bases in between. This CDR3 is 11 amino acids long. CDR3 nucleotides: TGCAGTGCCCGGACCACAGATACGCAGTATTTT. This gives the protein CSARTTDTQYF.

This clonotype was recorded at least ten times. The chain has TRBV5-1 and TRBJ1-5; no reliable D call. This CDR3 is built from 15 residues. Germline CDR1 reads SGHRS; CDR2 reads YFSETQ. V lost 3 bases, J lost 3 bases, and 13 bases lay in between. CDR3 sequence reads: CASSYGLGVNQPQHF. CDR3 sequence (DNA): TGCGCCAGCAGCTATGGCCTCGGGGTCAATCAGCCCCAGCATTTT.

There are many counts of this clonotype. The CDR3 sequence: CASSDDGGWGETQYF. The DNA of the CDR3 is TGTGCCAGCAGTGATGATGGGGGCTGGGGAGAGACCCAGTACTTC. V and J are TRBV2 and TRBJ2-5; tentatively, D is TRBD1 (6 bases). Germline lookup yields CDR1 SNHLY and CDR2 FYNNEI. The length of the CDR3 is 15 residues. Trimming left V 3 bases short and J 4 bases short, with 15 bases between.

At least ten counts were recorded for this clonotype. The chain carries TRBV25-1 and TRBJ2-7, with a possible D match to TRBD2 (6 bases). Germline V CDR1 and CDR2: MGHDK, SYGVNS. CDR3 length: 18 amino acids. V lost 6 bases, J lost 0 bases, and 24 bases lay in between. The CDR3 sequence is CASRGTERLGDISYEQYF. In DNA, the CDR3 is TGTGCCAGCAGAGGGACCGAAAGACTAGGTGACATCTCCTACGAGCAGTACTTC.

This clonotype was recorded at least ten times. The chain links TRBV4-2 to TRBJ2-7, with D unresolved. The CDR3 loop spans 12 amino acids. V dropped 0 bases and J dropped 5 bases, with 5 bases sitting between them. The germline CDR1 and CDR2 sequences are LGHNA and YNFKEQ. CDR3 protein: CASSQDNHEQYF. The CDR3 DNA reads as TGTGCCAGCAGCCAAGATAACCACGAGCAGTACTTC.

The V gene is TRBV7-9, the J gene TRBJ2-6; no reliable D call. The CDR3 sequence is 16 residues long. Trimming removed 1 base at V and 0 bases at J, with 7 bases between. Germline V gene sequence: CDR1 SEHNR, CDR2 FQNEAQ (reference sequence). In DNA, the CDR3 is TGTGCCAGCAGCTTAGTGGGTGCCTCTGGGGCCAACGTCCTGACTTTC. Translated, it gives CASSLVGASGANVLTF.

This clonotype was recorded many times. This rearrangement joins TRBV9 to TRBJ2-1, with D unclear. V gave up 9 bases and J gave up 5 bases, with 3 bases separating them. Germline CDR1 reads SGDLS; CDR2 reads YYNGEE. The CDR3 consists of 9 residues. The CDR3: CAKNNEQFF. Written as DNA, the CDR3 is TGTGCCAAAAACAATGAGCAGTTCTTC.

V is TRBV20-1 and J is TRBJ2-2; 13 bases fit TRBD2. CDR1 is DFQATT and CDR2 is SNEGSKA in the germline V gene (reference sequence). The length of the CDR3 is 17 residues. V gave up 6 bases and J gave up 0 bases; unmatched junction bases: 7. DNA for the CDR3: TGCAGTGCGAATCGACTAGCGGGAGGTCCGAACACCGGGGAGCTGTTTTTT. It yields the protein CSANRLAGGPNTGELFF.

There are many counts of this clonotype. This chain uses TRBV29-1 with TRBJ2-1; D is unclear. Germline V lookup: CDR1 SQVTM, CDR2 ANQGSEA. V lost 3 bases and J 0 bases, leaving 12 bases between the germline ends. This CDR3 comprises 15 residues. CDR3 bases: TGCAGCGTTGATTTCTTTCCAAGCTCCTACAATGAGCAGTTCTTC. This sequence encodes CSVDFFPSSYNEQFF.

This clonotype was picked up many times. The chain links TRBV20-1 to TRBJ2-7, with D possibly being TRBD2 (5 bases). Trimming left V 0 bases short and J 2 bases short, with 11 bases between. From germline, CDR1 is DFQATT and CDR2 SNEGSKA (reference sequence). The CDR3 has 14 amino acids. This CDR3 reads CSARDFGNPYEQYF. CDR3 DNA sequence: TGCAGTGCTAGAGACTTCGGGAACCCCTACGAGCAGTACTTC.